This TCR beta chain is from a study of blood T cell repertoires in COVID-19. Overall study context: Donors in the United States, Italy and Spain gave samples during acute or convalescent COVID-19. From T cells, B-cell-depleted T cells, or PBMCs came the material, which was cDNA or gDNA.

The germline V gene has CDR1 SGHDT and CDR2 YYEEEE. There are 13 residues in the CDR3. The V gene end was trimmed by 4 bases and the J gene end by 2 bases; junction bases not matched to a gene: 3. This clone has more than one count but fewer than ten. Per the original methods: By means of reference gene primer amplification, nucleated cell counts were estimated. Produced via immunoSEQ multiplex PCR; TCRdb's table is partial and in-frame only. The V and J calls and the clone size are those of that table, but D and trimming were determined from the DNA. The sample has around 72,000 clones, nearly 90% seen once; the top ten hold about 27%.

This receptor was taken from a man aged 45-65 years with acute or convalescent COVID-19. The sequenced sample was peripheral blood. The chain recombines TRBV5-6 with TRBJ2-7; 7 positions agree with TRBD1. The CDR3 DNA reads as TGTGCCAGCAGCAAAGGGACAGCCTACGAGCAGTACTTC. It is translated as CASSKGTAYEQYF.